These 26 T cell receptor beta chains came from one sample sequenced in a study of cytotoxic CD8 clonotypes in ibrutinib-treated CLL. Data came from immunoSEQ multiplex PCR; TCRdb stores just in-frame clones and leaves some out. In the table there are under 150,000 clones, around 80% of which are singletons. The material was PBMCs, obtained after 36 months of ibrutinib treatment. All receptors come from a human donor with chronic lymphocytic leukemia.

V usage is TRBV7-8 and J usage is TRBJ2-2, with 8 bases identical to TRBD2. V lost 6 bases to trimming and J lost 4 bases; unmatched junction nucleotides: 7. The CDR3 is 15 residues long. Germline CDR1 SGHVS, CDR2 FQNEAQ. The CDR3 DNA follows: TGTGCCAGCAGTCAGGCGGGGGGATCCACCGGGGAGCTGTTTTTT. Amino acid sequence: CASSQAGGSTGELFF.

On this clone: The junction differs from germline at one of its ends, possibly a read error. The chain links TRBV4-2 to TRBJ2-3, with D possibly being TRBD2 (5 bases). The CDR3 loop spans 16 amino acids. Looked up from germline, CDR1 is LGHNA and CDR2 is YNFKEQ. For the CDR3, the DNA is TGTGCCAGCCGCCAAGAGGGCGGCTCTAGCACAGATACGCAGTATTTT. Amino acids: CASRQEGGSSTDTQYF.

The V gene is TRBV2, the J gene TRBJ2-1; 13 nucleotides match TRBD2. This CDR3 has 16 residues. The germline gives CDR1 SNHLY, CDR2 FYNNEI. V was clipped by 3 bases and J by 9 bases; unmatched bases: 8. The CDR3 loop is CASSDLGLAGVSEQFF. The CDR3 DNA sequence: TGTGCCAGCAGTGACCTCGGACTAGCGGGAGTGTCTGAGCAGTTCTTC.

V and J are TRBV12-5 and TRBJ2-5; 8 nucleotides align to TRBD1. The CDR3 covers 15 residues. From germline, CDR1 is LGHNT and CDR2 FRNRAP. Unmatched junction bases numbered 5, after V lost 0 bases and J lost 5 bases. In DNA form, the CDR3 reads TGTGCTAGTGGTTTGGTACAGGGGGAACAGGAGACCCAGTACTTC. Translating gives CASGLVQGEQETQYF.

The chain links TRBV9 to TRBJ1-1, with D hard to call. Germline V gives CDR1 SGDLS, CDR2 YYNGEE. The CDR3 consists of 13 residues. Trimming removed 0 bases at V and 11 bases at J, with 14 bases between. CDR3 nucleotides: TGTGCCAGCAGCGTAGGTTCCCGGGTCCAGGCTTTCTTT. Protein: CASSVGSRVQAFF.

This chain connects TRBV7-8 to TRBJ1-2; D not resolved. CDR3 size: 15 residues. The germline V gene encodes CDR1 SGHVS and CDR2 FQNEAQ. V was shortened by 2 bases and J by 5 bases, with 15 bases between the two germline ends. CDR3 sequence reads: CASSLLGNAGYGYTF. DNA of the CDR3: TGTGCCAGCAGCTTACTCGGGAATGCGGGGTATGGCTACACCTTC. The whole variable domain, filled in from reference TRBV7-8 and TRBJ1-2, reads GAGVSQSPRYKVAKRGQDVALRCDPISGHVSLFWYQQALGQGPEFLTYFQNEAQLDKSGLPSDRFFAERPEGSVSTLKIQRTQQEDSAVYLCASSLLGNAGYGYTFGSGTRLTVV.

V and J are TRBV5-4 and TRBJ2-1, with D hard to call. The CDR3 has 13 amino acids. The V and J ends lost 4 bases and 9 bases respectively, with 14 bases between them. Germline V lookup: CDR1 SGHNT, CDR2 YYREEE (reference sequence). The CDR3 sequence: CASSPSPLVEQFF. The CDR3 DNA sequence: TGTGCCAGCAGCCCAAGTCCCCTGGTTGAGCAGTTCTTC.

The chain employs TRBV5-3 and TRBJ1-4, with TRBD1 matching over 7 bases. TRBV5-3 is filed as an ORF, its function uncertain. The CDR3 loop spans 14 amino acids. The trim removed 9 bases at V and 3 bases at J, leaving 8 bases unmatched. CDR3 sequence reads: CANTGGQSNEKLFF. The DNA for the CDR3 is TGTGCCAACACCGGGGGACAGTCTAATGAAAAACTGTTTTTT.

The gene calls are TRBV5-1 and TRBJ1-2, with TRBD1 identical over 8 bases. The CDR3 length is 16 residues. The J segment lost 0 bases and the V segment lost 4 bases, leaving 8 bases of the junction unmatched. The V gene's germline CDR1 is SGHRS and CDR2 YFSETQ. The DNA of the CDR3 is TGCGCCAGCAGCGGGGGACAGGTCCTTTCTAACTATGGCTACACCTTC. This translates into CASSGGQVLSNYGYTF.

CDR3: CATKTGALSGANVLTF. The CDR3 bases are TGCGCCACCAAGACAGGGGCACTCTCTGGGGCCAACGTCCTGACTTTC. V usage is TRBV5-1 and J usage is TRBJ2-6; 8 bases line up with TRBD1. Germline V CDR1 and CDR2: SGHRS, YFSETQ. The V segment lost 9 bases and the J segment 0 bases; nucleotides outside the gene matches: 8. This CDR3 comprises 16 residues.

The chain has TRBV19 and TRBJ1-6, with 11 nucleotides matching TRBD1. The CDR3 contains 15 residues. Germline lookup yields CDR1 LNHDA and CDR2 SQIVND (reference sequence). V gave up 6 bases and J gave up 7 bases; unmatched junction bases: 5. DNA for the CDR3: TGTGCCAGTAGAGGGACAGGGGGGTTAAATTCACCCCTCCACTTT. As protein: CASRGTGGLNSPLHF.

V gene TRBV15 combines with J gene TRBJ1-1, with no clear D. V was pared by 3 bases and J by 3 bases, with 17 bases between. The V gene's germline CDR1 is LNHNV and CDR2 YYDKDF (reference sequence). The CDR3 totals 16 residues. The DNA for the CDR3 is TGTGCCACCAGCAGTTCACGAGGACTCCGGGACACTGAAGCTTTCTTT. This translates into CATSSSRGLRDTEAFF. Full variable domain (rest looked up from reference TRBV15 and TRBJ1-1): DAMVIQNPRYQVTQFGKPVTLSCSQTLNHNVMYWYQQKSSQAPKLLFHYYDKDFNNEADTPDNFQSRRPNTSFCFLDIRSPGLGDTAMYLCATSSSRGLRDTEAFFGQGTRLTVV.

This chain links TRBV28 with TRBJ1-6, with 7 bases aligning to TRBD1. This CDR3 has 14 amino acids. Germline V gene lookup returns CDR1 MDHEN and CDR2 SYDVKM. V lost 4 bases and J lost 6; bases outside the gene matches: 3. The CDR3: CASSSGTANSPLHF. The CDR3 DNA sequence: TGTGCCAGCAGTTCCGGGACAGCTAATTCACCCCTCCACTTT. Full variable domain (missing parts from reference TRBV28 and TRBJ1-6): DVKVTQSSRYLVKRTGEKVFLECVQDMDHENMFWYRQDPGLGLRLIYFSYDVKMKEKGDIPEGYSVSREKKERFSLILESASTNQTSMYLCASSSGTANSPLHFGNGTRLTVT.

The V call is TRBV2, the J call TRBJ1-6; no clear D gene. The V end lost 8 bases, the J end lost 3 bases, and 14 bases lay between the germline ends. The CDR3 sequence is 15 residues long. CDR1 is SNHLY, CDR2 FYNNEI, per germline. CDR3 coding DNA: TGTGCCAGCGGCCCCGTGACCGACTATAATTCACCCCTCCACTTT. As protein: CASGPVTDYNSPLHF. Together with reference TRBV2 and TRBJ1-6, the CDR3 gives the full variable domain: EPEVTQTPSHQVTQMGQEVILRCVPISNHLYFYWYRQILGQKVEFLVSFYNNEISEKSEIFDDQFSVERPDGSNFTLKIRSTKLEDSAMYFCASGPVTDYNSPLHFGNGTRLTVT.

The V and J genes are TRBV9 and TRBJ2-3; D unclear. This CDR3 contains 13 residues. Trimming took 0 bases from V and 6 from J, leaving 8 bases between them. Germline CDR1 is SGDLS and CDR2 is YYNGEE. The CDR3 bases are TGTGCCAGCAGCGTAGGAGTTTCTGATACGCAGTATTTT. It codes for CASSVGVSDTQYF.

The rearrangement links TRBV27 to TRBJ2-3; D might be TRBD1 (6 bases). This CDR3 comprises 15 residues. V was cut by 6 bases and J by 6 bases, with 19 bases left in between. Germline lookup yields CDR1 MNHEY and CDR2 SMNVEV (reference sequence). CDR3 sequence: CASRGFRGIGDTQYF. The CDR3 coding sequence is TGTGCCAGCAGAGGTTTTAGGGGGATTGGGGATACGCAGTATTTT.

The V gene is TRBV5-1, the J gene TRBJ2-7; D remains unclear. V lost 2 bases and J lost 6, with 9 bases in between. CDR3 length equals 12 residues. CDR1 is SGHRS, CDR2 YFSETQ, per germline. CDR3: CASSFTSREQYF. CDR3 bases: TGCGCCAGCAGCTTCACCTCTCGCGAGCAGTACTTC.

The chain combines TRBV9 with TRBJ2-3; TRBD1 aligns across 8 bases. Germline loops: CDR1 SGDLS, CDR2 YYNGEE. Trimming at V came to 2 bases and at J to 4 bases, leaving 15 bases not matched to a gene. The CDR3 is 18 amino acids. CDR3 sequence (DNA): TGTGCCAGCAGCGTTACAGGACAGGGAATCTACGGTCCAGATACGCAGTATTTT. Translation gives CASSVTGQGIYGPDTQYF.

The gene calls are TRBV6-5 and TRBJ2-1; D unresolved. The ends were cut back, 5 bases at V and 9 bases at J, with 20 bases in the middle. This CDR3 spans 15 amino acids. Germline CDR1 MNHEY, CDR2 SVGAGI. The chain's CDR3 is CASSPVAITSSEQFF. The CDR3 nucleotides are TGTGCCAGCAGTCCGGTGGCTATCACCTCGAGTGAGCAGTTCTTC.

This chain uses TRBV6-5 with TRBJ1-1; D unresolved. This CDR3 region has 12 residues. From germline, CDR1 is MNHEY and CDR2 SVGAGI. Trimming stripped 6 bases from V and 10 bases from J, with 15 bases between. CDR3 in DNA: TGTGCCAGCAGACCACGCGGGTTTGGAGCTTTCTTT. Amino acid sequence: CASRPRGFGAFF.

This chain links TRBV5-1 with TRBJ1-2; possible D gene TRBD1, 6 bases. CDR1 SGHRS and CDR2 YFSETQ come from the germline V gene. The CDR3 is 14 residues long. The germline V and J ends were trimmed by 7 bases and 8 bases, with 21 bases remaining between them. The CDR3 region has the DNA TGCGCCAGCGGAGAACAGGGAGTTGTCGGGGGCTACACCTTC. Translating gives CASGEQGVVGGYTF.

The V and J genes are TRBV30 and TRBJ1-2; D is unclear. The length of the CDR3 is 12 residues. Looked up from germline, CDR1 is GTSNPN and CDR2 is SVGIG (reference sequence). The V and J ends lost 2 bases and 4 bases respectively, with 8 bases between them. This chain's CDR3 is CAWSPRGYGYTF. CDR3 nucleotide sequence: TGTGCCTGGAGTCCGCGGGGCTATGGCTACACCTTC.

The chain couples TRBV6-6 to TRBJ1-5; weak D call: TRBD1 (5 bases). CDR3 length: 15 amino acids. The V gene lost 7 bases and the J gene lost 1 base, with 14 bases spanning the gap. Germline CDR1 and CDR2: MNHNY and SVGAGI (reference sequence). DNA for the CDR3: TGTGCCAGCACCCCCCAGGGTCCAAGCAATCAGCCCCAGCATTTT. Its translation is CASTPQGPSNQPQHF.

The chain couples TRBV6-6 to TRBJ2-5, with 8 bases lining up with TRBD2. Trimming cost V 3 bases and J 5 bases; bases outside gene matches: 8. Germline V lookup: CDR1 MNHNY, CDR2 SVGAGI (reference sequence). CDR3 size: 15 residues. DNA of the CDR3: TGTGCCAGCAGTTATTCCCGGGGGGGCCGGGAGACCCAGTACTTC. The encoded protein is CASSYSRGGRETQYF.

The chain carries TRBV7-8 and TRBJ2-2; D tentatively reads TRBD1 or TRBD2 (5 bases each). The V and J ends lost 1 base and 4 bases respectively, with 10 bases between them. The CDR3 is made up of 15 amino acids. Germline-derived CDR1 and CDR2 are SGHVS and FQNEAQ. CDR3 DNA: TGTGCCAGCAGCTTAGGGCAGGGACCCACCGGGGAGCTGTTTTTT. It yields the protein CASSLGQGPTGELFF. Full variable domain (outside the CDR3, taken from reference TRBV7-8 and TRBJ2-2): GAGVSQSPRYKVAKRGQDVALRCDPISGHVSLFWYQQALGQGPEFLTYFQNEAQLDKSGLPSDRFFAERPEGSVSTLKIQRTQQEDSAVYLCASSLGQGPTGELFFGEGSRLTVL.

The chain joins TRBV27 to TRBJ1-2, with 10 nucleotides matching TRBD1. V shed 5 bases and J 5 bases; nucleotides not matched to a gene: 11. This CDR3 region has 16 residues. The germline gives CDR1 MNHEY, CDR2 SMNVEV (reference sequence). In nucleotides, the CDR3 is TGTGCCAGCAGTCTAACCGGGACAGGGGCCATTTATGGCTACACCTTC. Amino acids: CASSLTGTGAIYGYTF.